These 25 T cell receptor beta chains originate from one sample sequenced in a study of T cell changes during pregnancy in multiple sclerosis. The method was immunoSEQ multiplex PCR; TCRdb's version includes in-frame clones alone and lacks a portion of them. The table has 49,000 or so clones, approximately 94% seen once; the top ten hold roughly 5.5%. This material consisted of CD8+ T cells from peripheral blood mononuclear cells, taken before pregnancy. The receptors were gathered from a female donor with multiple sclerosis, enrolled in a pregnancy study.

This chain links TRBV18 with TRBJ2-7; 9 bases line up with TRBD1. V dropped 5 bases and J dropped 3; count of bases not matched to a gene: 5. The germline V gene has CDR1 KGHSH and CDR2 LQKENI. This CDR3 has 14 residues. The CDR3 sequence is CASSSRDRVYEQYF. CDR3 in DNA: TGTGCCAGCTCATCCCGGGACAGGGTCTACGAGCAGTACTTC. The entire variable domain, with the rest obtained from reference TRBV18 and TRBJ2-7, is as follows: NAGVMQNPRHLVRRRGQEARLRCSPMKGHSHVYWYRQLPEEGLKFMVYLQKENIIDESGMPKERFSAEFPKEGPSILRIQQVVRGDSAAYFCASSSRDRVYEQYFGPGTRLTVT.

This sequence joins TRBV28 and TRBJ2-6, with no clear D. The V gene's germline CDR1 is MDHEN and CDR2 SYDVKM. V lost 2 bases to trimming and J lost 6 bases, with 11 bases between them. The CDR3 spans 15 residues. The CDR3 spells CASSLGDKKANVLTF. The CDR3 DNA reads as TGTGCCAGCAGTTTAGGTGACAAAAAGGCCAACGTCCTGACTTTC.

The chain links TRBV6-5 to TRBJ2-5, with 7 nucleotides matching TRBD1. J lost 2 bases, V lost 0 bases, and 3 bases had no gene match. The CDR3 runs 15 residues. Per the germline V gene, CDR1 is MNHEY and CDR2 is SVGAGI. The CDR3 loop reads CASSYSGTAQETQYF. In DNA, the CDR3 is TGTGCCAGCAGTTACTCCGGGACAGCACAAGAGACCCAGTACTTC.

This clone has only one observation. V and J are TRBV9 and TRBJ2-7; 8 bases align to TRBD2. CDR3 size: 14 residues. Per germline, CDR1 SGDLS and CDR2 YYNGEE. Germline trimming cut 3 bases from V and 4 bases from J; bases unmatched to any gene: 6. The CDR3 DNA reads as TGTGCCAGCAGCGCCAGCGGGAGAGGTTACGAGCAGTACTTC. Its translation is CASSASGRGYEQYF.

The V and J genes are TRBV27 and TRBJ1-2; TRBD1 might be the D (6 bases). Germline V gene data show CDR1 as MNHEY and CDR2 as SMNVEV (reference sequence). Trimming left V 5 bases short and J 4 bases short, with 17 bases between. The CDR3 consists of 15 residues. CDR3 region: CASSLLTGMGYGYTF. DNA of the CDR3: TGTGCCAGCAGTCTCCTTACAGGGATGGGCTATGGCTACACCTTC.

The chain recombines TRBV5-1 with TRBJ2-3, with 12 bases that match TRBD2. This CDR3 has 16 residues. Germline V gives CDR1 SGHRS, CDR2 YFSETQ. J lost 1 base, V lost 5 bases, and 5 bases had no gene match. The CDR3 protein is CASSLRTSGGTDTQYF. The CDR3 DNA is TGCGCCAGCAGTCTCAGGACTAGCGGGGGCACAGATACGCAGTATTTT.

The rearrangement links TRBV27 to TRBJ2-3; D gene uncertain. The CDR3 has 13 amino acids. The V gene lost 6 bases and the J gene lost 4 bases, with 11 bases spanning the gap. Looked up from germline, CDR1 is MNHEY and CDR2 is SMNVEV (reference sequence). The CDR3 sequence is CASSLPPSDTQYF. CDR3 DNA: TGTGCCAGCAGCTTACCCCCCTCAGATACGCAGTATTTT.

J is TRBJ2-7 and V is TRBV7-2, with 10 bases fitting TRBD2. The J segment lost 4 bases and the V segment lost 1 base, leaving 7 bases of the junction unmatched. This CDR3 is built from 16 residues. Germline CDR1 reads SGHTA; CDR2 reads FQGNSA. CDR3 DNA sequence: TGTGCCAGCAGCTTAGGGCTAGCGGGAGACGGGTACGAGCAGTACTTC. Residues: CASSLGLAGDGYEQYF.

The table lists this clone with a few counts. CDR3 sequence: CASSVDPGMNTEAFF. As DNA, the CDR3 is TGTGCCAGCAGCGTAGATCCAGGAATGAACACTGAAGCTTTCTTT. This chain uses TRBV9 with TRBJ1-1; D unresolved. The CDR3 contains 15 residues. Germline V gene lookup returns CDR1 SGDLS and CDR2 YYNGEE. With 0 bases removed from V and 0 bases from J, the gap between germline ends came to 9 bases.

The rearrangement links TRBV27 to TRBJ1-2; tentatively, D is TRBD1 (6 bases). The germline V and J ends were trimmed by 6 bases and 3 bases, with 20 bases remaining between them. In germline, CDR1 is MNHEY, CDR2 SMNVEV (reference sequence). The CDR3 extends over 16 amino acids. The CDR3 region is CASSPGHQGSDYGYTF. CDR3 DNA sequence: TGTGCCAGCAGCCCGGGACACCAAGGTAGCGACTATGGCTACACCTTC.

The chain uses TRBV6-1 and TRBJ2-7, with D possibly being TRBD2 (5 bases). The CDR3 is 13 residues long. Germline V CDR1 and CDR2: MNHNS, SASEGT. V lost 7 bases and J lost 7, with 17 bases in between. CDR3: CASKEGSRMEQYF. In DNA form, the CDR3 reads TGTGCCAGCAAGGAAGGGAGTCGGATGGAGCAGTACTTC.

This chain links TRBV5-4 with TRBJ2-5, with 8 bases aligning to TRBD2. CDR1 SGHNT and CDR2 YYREEE come from the germline V gene (reference sequence). The length of the CDR3 is 13 residues. After removal of 4 bases from V and 2 bases from J, the junction contained 1 base not matched to a gene. For the CDR3, the DNA is TGTGCCAGCAGCACTAGCGGTCAAGAGACCCAGTACTTC. Protein sequence: CASSTSGQETQYF.

The chain employs TRBV28 and TRBJ2-4, with TRBD1 matching 8 bases. The length of the CDR3 is 13 residues. Trimming cost V 2 bases and J 6 bases; bases outside gene matches: 0. Germline assignment: CDR1 MDHEN and CDR2 SYDVKM. Here the CDR3 reads CASSLGTGNIQYF. The CDR3 nucleotides read TGTGCCAGCAGTTTAGGGACAGGAAACATTCAGTACTTC. Based on the CDR3 plus reference TRBV28 and TRBJ2-4, the full variable domain is DVKVTQSSRYLVKRTGEKVFLECVQDMDHENMFWYRQDPGLGLRLIYFSYDVKMKEKGDIPEGYSVSREKKERFSLILESASTNQTSMYLCASSLGTGNIQYFGAGTRLSVL.

The chain combines TRBV5-1 with TRBJ2-7, with TRBD1 matching over 7 bases. Germline V gene sequence: CDR1 SGHRS, CDR2 YFSETQ. CDR3 length: 15 amino acids. Losses at the gene ends were 0 bases for V and 5 bases for J; bases not matched to a gene: 8. The CDR3 is CASSLAVQGVHEQYF. CDR3 DNA: TGCGCCAGCAGCTTGGCCGTTCAGGGGGTTCACGAGCAGTACTTC.

This clone showed up just once. The chain links TRBV7-9 to TRBJ2-7; TRBD2 might be the D (5 bases). The ends were cut back, 2 bases at V and 6 bases at J, with 8 bases in the middle. This CDR3 spans 12 amino acids. CDR1 and CDR2 (germline): SEHNR, FQNEAQ (reference sequence). The chain's CDR3 is CASSLIGSEQYF. CDR3 nucleotide sequence: TGTGCCAGCAGCTTAATAGGGAGCGAGCAGTACTTC.

The chain combines TRBV5-6 with TRBJ1-1; D unresolved. Trimming pared 2 bases from V and 2 bases from J, leaving 7 bases between. The CDR3 length is 13 residues. The germline gives CDR1 SGHDT, CDR2 YYEEEE. CDR3 nucleotides: TGTGCCAGCAGCTTCGGGGATAACACTGAAGCTTTCTTT. As protein: CASSFGDNTEAFF.

This sequence joins TRBV28 and TRBJ2-7; 7 bases are shared with TRBD2. Trimming at V came to 7 bases and at J to 5 bases, leaving 17 bases not matched to a gene. The CDR3 runs to 16 residues. The germline gives CDR1 MDHEN, CDR2 SYDVKM. The CDR3 loop is CASTTFAPSGGHEQYF. The CDR3 DNA sequence: TGTGCCAGCACTACCTTCGCCCCTAGCGGAGGACACGAGCAGTACTTC.

The chain uses TRBV18 and TRBJ1-5; a weak D match, TRBD1 (6 bases). V gave up 0 bases and J gave up 3 bases, with 9 bases separating them. This CDR3 is 15 amino acids long. CDR1 is KGHSH, CDR2 LQKENI, per germline. This CDR3 reads CASSPPDRPNQPQHF. The CDR3 bases are TGTGCCAGCTCACCACCGGACAGACCCAATCAGCCCCAGCATTTT.

The chain links TRBV28 to TRBJ2-3; a possible D gene is TRBD2 (6 bases). The CDR3 length is 14 residues. V lost 3 bases and J lost 1, with 8 bases in between. The germline CDR1 and CDR2 sequences are MDHEN and SYDVKM. The CDR3 DNA reads as TGTGCCAGCAGTTTTGTAGCGGGCACAGATACGCAGTATTTT. Translation gives CASSFVAGTDTQYF.

This rearrangement joins TRBV27 to TRBJ2-1, with TRBD2 identical over 12 bases. CDR1 is MNHEY and CDR2 is SMNVEV in the germline V gene (reference sequence). The J segment lost 4 bases and the V segment lost 6 bases, leaving 10 bases of the junction unmatched. CDR3 length: 17 residues. In nucleotides, the CDR3 is TGTGCCAGCAGCCAACGACTGGGACTAGCGGGTTACAATGAGCAGTTCTTC. It encodes CASSQRLGLAGYNEQFF.

This clone was counted a single time. The chain uses TRBV19 and TRBJ2-1, with 8 bases matching TRBD1. The V and J ends lost 11 bases and 9 bases, in that order; junction bases with no gene match: 15. The CDR3 extends over 14 amino acids. Germline CDR1 reads LNHDA; CDR2 reads SQIVND (reference sequence). As DNA, the CDR3 is TGTGCCTCTCACCCGGGACAGGAGTCGAGTGAGCAGTTCTTC. It yields the protein CASHPGQESSEQFF.

The genes are TRBV11-3 and TRBJ2-1, with D perhaps matching TRBD2 (5 bases). Germline CDR1 is SGHNT and CDR2 is YENEEA. Deletions cut 1 base from V and 7 bases from J, with 8 bases between. The CDR3 is 13 amino acids. The CDR3 DNA reads TGTGCCAGCAGCTTAGGAACGGGGAATGAGCAGTTCTTC. Encoded protein: CASSLGTGNEQFF.

This chain joins TRBV4-2 and TRBJ2-6; perhaps TRBD1 as D (6 bases). V shed 5 bases and J shed 0 bases, with 11 bases lying between them. The germline gives CDR1 LGHNA, CDR2 YNFKEQ. The length of the CDR3 is 16 residues. The chain's CDR3 is CASSSGHFSGANVLTF. CDR3 nucleotide sequence: TGTGCCAGCAGCTCGGGACACTTCTCTGGGGCCAACGTCCTGACTTTC.

The table lists this clone with a count of one. The chain uses TRBV27 and TRBJ2-7; 16 bases fit TRBD2. The germline V gene has CDR1 MNHEY and CDR2 SMNVEV (reference sequence). The CDR3 length is 18 residues. Trimming at V came to 5 bases and at J to 5 bases, leaving 12 bases not matched to a gene. The chain's CDR3 is CASSQTGLAGGLHNEQYF. CDR3 sequence (DNA): TGTGCCAGCAGTCAGACGGGACTAGCGGGAGGGCTCCACAACGAGCAGTACTTC.

This sequence joins TRBV5-1 and TRBJ2-3; TRBD2 agrees at 13 bases. CDR1 is SGHRS and CDR2 is YFSETQ in the germline V gene. V gave up 4 bases and J gave up 6 bases; unmatched junction bases: 5. This CDR3 is built from 15 residues. This CDR3 is CASSGRTSGSDTQYF. The CDR3 nucleotides read TGCGCCAGCAGCGGACGGACTAGCGGGAGTGATACGCAGTATTTT. The variable domain in full, with the rest retrieved from reference TRBV5-1 and TRBJ2-3, is KAGVTQTPRYLIKTRGQQVTLSCSPISGHRSVSWYQQTPGQGLQFLFEYFSETQRNKGNFPGRFSGRQFSNSRSEMNVSTLELGDSALYLCASSGRTSGSDTQYFGPGTRLTVL.